This passage covers 24 T cell receptor beta chains from one sample sequenced in a study of neurological immune-mediated disorders. A single record per CDR3 protein comes from TCRdb applying MiXCR to the 5' RACE reads. Of roughly 30,000 distinct CDR3 sequences listed, approximately 5.3% are singletons. The sequenced sample consisted of CD4+ T cells from blood. The receptors shown here come from a woman aged 45-65 years in good health.

This clonotype was found many times. V and J are TRBV27 and TRBJ2-1; 8 bases are a match to TRBD2. After removal of 3 bases from V and 9 bases from J, the junction contained 10 bases not matched to a gene. Germline CDR1 is MNHEY and CDR2 is SMNVEV (reference sequence). The CDR3 extends over 15 amino acids. Written as DNA, the CDR3 is TGTGCCAGCAGTTTCCCCGGACTAGCCGGCGGTGAGCAGTTCTTC. Protein sequence: CASSFPGLAGGEQFF.

This clonotype has at least ten counts. The CDR3 region has the DNA TGTGCCAGTAGTTCCCCGAATGATGTGAACACTGAAGCTTTCTTT. Its protein is CASSSPNDVNTEAFF. The chain links TRBV19 to TRBJ1-1, with D uncertain. The CDR3 runs 15 residues. Germline CDR1 LNHDA, CDR2 SQIVND (reference sequence). Between the trimmed V and J ends, which lost 5 bases and 0 bases, there was a span of 13 bases.

This clonotype was detected many times. This rearrangement joins TRBV7-2 to TRBJ2-2; 7 bases agree with TRBD1. Trimming at V came to 5 bases and at J to 6 bases, leaving 9 bases not matched to a gene. The CDR3 runs 15 residues. Germline V gives CDR1 SGHTA, CDR2 FQGNSA. The CDR3 region has the DNA TGTGCCAGCAGCCCCGACAGGGACCTCGCCGGGGAGCTGTTTTTT. This encodes CASSPDRDLAGELFF.

The table lists this clonotype with many counts. The V gene is TRBV6-2 or TRBV6-3, the J gene TRBJ1-5, with 8 bases aligning to TRBD1. Per germline, CDR1 MNHEY and CDR2 SVGEGT. The CDR3 has 15 residues. V lost 6 bases, J lost 2 bases, and 6 bases stayed unmatched. The CDR3 DNA reads TGTGCCAGCAGGTCGACAGGGGCCGGCAATCAGCCCCAGCATTTT. It yields the protein CASRSTGAGNQPQHF.

This clonotype qualifies as medium-sized. The CDR3: CASSLKLIAYEQYF. CDR3 DNA: TGTGCCAGCAGTTTAAAGCTCATCGCCTACGAGCAGTACTTC. The V call is TRBV27, the J call TRBJ2-7; D is undetermined. Germline lookup yields CDR1 MNHEY and CDR2 SMNVEV (reference sequence). The CDR3 spans 14 residues. V lost 2 bases, J lost 2 bases, and 10 bases lay in between.

This clonotype was observed many times. The chain is built from TRBV11-2 and TRBJ2-2; a possible D gene is TRBD2 (5 bases). V was shortened by 4 bases and J by 5 bases, with 11 bases between the two germline ends. Germline V gene data show CDR1 as SGHAT and CDR2 as FQNNGV. The length of the CDR3 is 14 residues. The CDR3 DNA reads as TGTGCCAGCAGCTCCGTCCGGGGAACCGGGGAGCTGTTTTTT. Encoded protein: CASSSVRGTGELFF. Looking up the rest from reference TRBV11-2 and TRBJ2-2 gives the full variable domain: EAGVAQSPRYKIIEKRQSVAFWCNPISGHATLYWYQQILGQGPKLLIQFQNNGVVDDSQLPKDRFSAERLKGVDSTLKIQPAKLEDSAVYLCASSSVRGTGELFFGEGSRLTVL.

This clonotype was recorded many times. The chain links TRBV5-1 to TRBJ2-1, with TRBD2 matching over 9 bases. With V trimmed by 0 bases and J by 4 bases, 5 bases remained unmatched. This CDR3 has 16 residues. CDR1 and CDR2 (germline): SGHRS, YFSETQ. This chain's CDR3 is CASSLALAGIYNEQFF. CDR3 nucleotide sequence: TGCGCCAGCAGCTTGGCTCTAGCGGGAATATACAATGAGCAGTTCTTC.

This clonotype was detected many times. The V gene is TRBV12-3 or TRBV12-4, the J gene TRBJ1-2; no reliable D call. Trimming took off 4 bases at V and 2 bases at J, with 8 bases between the two ends. This CDR3 spans 13 amino acids. For the CDR3, the DNA is TGTGCCAGCAGTTCATATGGAAACTATGGCTACACCTTC. Translated: CASSSYGNYGYTF.

The chain couples TRBV29-1 to TRBJ1-2, with a weak D call TRBD1 (6 bases). CDR3 size: 11 residues. Per germline, CDR1 SQVTM and CDR2 ANQGSEA. V was pared by 8 bases and J by 7 bases, with 14 bases between. The DNA for the CDR3 is TGCAGCCTACAGGGAATCGGTGGCTACACCTTC. This translates into CSLQGIGGYTF.

This clonotype was detected many times. The gene calls are TRBV7-3 and TRBJ2-5, with unresolved D. CDR3 length equals 14 residues. The germline gives CDR1 SGHTA, CDR2 FQGTGA. V lost 3 bases, J lost 2 bases, and 10 bases lay in between. In nucleotides, the CDR3 is TGTGCCAGCAGCTTTTCCGGGCCTCAAGAGACCCAGTACTTC. Translating gives CASSFSGPQETQYF.

This clonotype was recorded at least ten times. J is TRBJ2-3 and V is TRBV5-1; D is perhaps TRBD2 (5 bases). The CDR3 loop spans 14 amino acids. Trimming stripped 5 bases from V and 2 bases from J, with 12 bases between. CDR1 and CDR2 (germline): SGHRS, YFSETQ. The DNA for the CDR3 is TGCGCCAGCAGGCTAGCACTCCTCACAGATACGCAGTATTTT. Protein: CASRLALLTDTQYF.

This clonotype was counted ten times or more. The gene calls are TRBV10-3 and TRBJ1-1, with TRBD1 as a possible D gene (5 bases). The CDR3 runs 13 residues. CDR1 and CDR2 from the germline V gene are ENHRY and SYGVKD. The germline V and J ends were trimmed by 5 bases and 1 base, with 8 bases remaining between them. The CDR3 DNA follows: TGTGCCATCAGTTGGGGGGAGAACACTGAAGCTTTCTTT. Translated, it gives CAISWGENTEAFF.

This clonotype was detected ten times or more. The chain joins TRBV2 to TRBJ1-6; possibly TRBD1 for D (5 bases). V was pared by 6 bases and J by 7 bases, with 16 bases between. The CDR3 spans 15 residues. Germline CDR1 and CDR2: SNHLY and FYNNEI. The CDR3 region has the DNA TGTGCCAGCAGGGGGGACGGGCTGGGAAATTCACCCCTCCACTTT. It yields the protein CASRGDGLGNSPLHF.

This clonotype has a count of ten or more. The chain has TRBV20-1 and TRBJ2-5; 8 positions agree with TRBD2. V was clipped by 1 base and J by 4 bases; unmatched bases: 5. This CDR3 is built from 14 residues. Germline-derived CDR1 and CDR2 are DFQATT and SNEGSKA (reference sequence). The CDR3: CSARGGRKVETQYF. CDR3 nucleotide sequence: TGCAGTGCTAGAGGCGGGAGGAAGGTAGAGACCCAGTACTTC.

This clonotype was counted many times. The rearrangement links TRBV3-1 to TRBJ2-4; 9 nucleotides match TRBD1. CDR3 length: 15 residues. Per germline, CDR1 LGHDT and CDR2 YNNKEL (reference sequence). Trimming removed 4 bases from V and 3 bases from J; junction bases left unmatched: 4. The CDR3 is CASSLMGQGKNIQYF. The CDR3 DNA reads as TGTGCCAGCAGCCTGATGGGACAGGGCAAAAACATTCAGTACTTC.

This clonotype was recorded many times. This chain links TRBV20-1 with TRBJ2-1; D gene uncertain. V shed 0 bases and J shed 2 bases, with 14 bases lying between them. This CDR3 has 16 amino acids. Looked up from germline, CDR1 is DFQATT and CDR2 is SNEGSKA (reference sequence). The CDR3 sequence is CSARERLRMPYNEQFF. The DNA for the CDR3 is TGCAGTGCTAGAGAGCGCCTGAGGATGCCCTACAATGAGCAGTTCTTC.

The gene calls are TRBV5-4 and TRBJ1-6; D is undetermined. The V and J ends lost 1 base and 10 bases respectively, with 15 bases between them. This CDR3 contains 15 residues. The germline gives CDR1 SGHNT, CDR2 YYREEE (reference sequence). The CDR3 loop is CASSLSEGGGSPLHF. The CDR3 coding sequence is TGTGCCAGCAGCTTGAGTGAGGGAGGAGGGTCACCCCTCCACTTT.

This clonotype was found many times. Here the CDR3 DNA reads TGTGCCAGCTCACCTGTCCATCTGGCTAAAAATCAGCCCCAGCATTTT. This gives the protein CASSPVHLAKNQPQHF. This sequence joins TRBV18 and TRBJ1-5, with D unresolved. This CDR3 spans 16 amino acids. The V and J ends lost 3 bases and 4 bases respectively, with 16 bases between them. Germline lookup yields CDR1 KGHSH and CDR2 LQKENI.

This clonotype was seen repeatedly, ten times or more. This chain connects TRBV6-6 to TRBJ2-5; possible D gene TRBD1, 7 bases. V was trimmed by 6 bases and J by 1 base, leaving 15 bases between them. CDR1 and CDR2 from the germline V gene are MNHNY and SVGAGI (reference sequence). The CDR3 extends over 15 amino acids. CDR3 amino acids: CASRSGDRSQETQYF. DNA for the CDR3: TGTGCCAGCAGGTCGGGGGACAGAAGCCAAGAGACCCAGTACTTC.

This clonotype appeared many times. The rearrangement joins TRBV11-2 to TRBJ2-5, with D possibly called TRBD1 or TRBD2 (5 bases each). CDR1 and CDR2 (germline): SGHAT, FQNNGV. V was pared by 0 bases and J by 7 bases, with 12 bases between. This CDR3 is built from 14 residues. CDR3 in DNA: TGTGCCAGCAGCTTAGAAGGGGTACTAGGGACCCAGTACTTC. It codes for CASSLEGVLGTQYF.

Only a few counts were recorded for this clonotype. This chain connects TRBV7-8 to TRBJ2-7, with D perhaps TRBD1 or TRBD2 (7 bases each). Trimming left V 5 bases short and J 7 bases short, with 18 bases between. This CDR3 is built from 14 residues. Germline V lookup: CDR1 SGHVS, CDR2 FQNEAQ. In nucleotides, the CDR3 is TGTGCCAGCAGCCAAGCGGGAAGGGGGCGGGAGCAGTACTTC. Its protein product is CASSQAGRGREQYF.

Sample share makes this clonotype medium-sized. This rearrangement joins TRBV5-1 to TRBJ2-7; no clear D gene. Between the trimmed V and J ends, which lost 0 bases and 4 bases, there was a span of 14 bases. Germline-derived CDR1 and CDR2 are SGHRS and YFSETQ. This CDR3 is 15 amino acids long. The CDR3 reads CASSLGGTKSYEQYF. Written as DNA, the CDR3 is TGCGCCAGCAGCTTGGGGGGAACAAAGTCGTACGAGCAGTACTTC. Full variable domain (missing parts from reference TRBV5-1 and TRBJ2-7): KAGVTQTPRYLIKTRGQQVTLSCSPISGHRSVSWYQQTPGQGLQFLFEYFSETQRNKGNFPGRFSGRQFSNSRSEMNVSTLELGDSALYLCASSLGGTKSYEQYFGPGTRLTVT.

By share, this clonotype counts as medium-sized. The rearrangement links TRBV29-1 to TRBJ2-3; tentative D call: TRBD1 (5 bases). The CDR3 consists of 13 residues. Per the germline V gene, CDR1 is SQVTM and CDR2 is ANQGSEA. V dropped 6 bases and J dropped 0 bases, with 10 bases sitting between them. The CDR3 DNA follows: TGCAGCGTCCAGGGTCCTAGCACAGATACGCAGTATTTT. This encodes CSVQGPSTDTQYF.

This clonotype was detected many times. The chain recombines TRBV24-1 with TRBJ1-1; D is uncertain. Germline lookup yields CDR1 KGHDR and CDR2 SFDVKD. Trimming pared 7 bases from V and 0 bases from J, leaving 8 bases between. The CDR3 extends over 13 amino acids. CDR3 nucleotides: TGTGCCACCAGGCGGAGCATGAACACTGAAGCTTTCTTT. Translating gives CATRRSMNTEAFF.